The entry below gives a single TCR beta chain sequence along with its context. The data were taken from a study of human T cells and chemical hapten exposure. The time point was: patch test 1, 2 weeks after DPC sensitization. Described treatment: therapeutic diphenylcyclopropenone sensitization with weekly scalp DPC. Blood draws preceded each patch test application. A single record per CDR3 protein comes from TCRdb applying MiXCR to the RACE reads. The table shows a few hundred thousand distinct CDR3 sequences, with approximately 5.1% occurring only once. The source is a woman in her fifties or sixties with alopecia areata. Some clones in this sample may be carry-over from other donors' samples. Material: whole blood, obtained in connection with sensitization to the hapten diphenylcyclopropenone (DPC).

CDR3 sequence (DNA): TGTGCCACCGAGAGACGGGGTACTTCCAATGAGCAGTTCTTC. Residues: CATERRGTSNEQFF. V gene TRBV24-1 combines with J gene TRBJ2-1; weak D call: TRBD2 (5 bases). Per the germline V gene, CDR1 is KGHDR and CDR2 is SFDVKD. Trimming stripped 9 bases from V and 6 bases from J, with 17 bases between. CDR3 length: 14 amino acids.